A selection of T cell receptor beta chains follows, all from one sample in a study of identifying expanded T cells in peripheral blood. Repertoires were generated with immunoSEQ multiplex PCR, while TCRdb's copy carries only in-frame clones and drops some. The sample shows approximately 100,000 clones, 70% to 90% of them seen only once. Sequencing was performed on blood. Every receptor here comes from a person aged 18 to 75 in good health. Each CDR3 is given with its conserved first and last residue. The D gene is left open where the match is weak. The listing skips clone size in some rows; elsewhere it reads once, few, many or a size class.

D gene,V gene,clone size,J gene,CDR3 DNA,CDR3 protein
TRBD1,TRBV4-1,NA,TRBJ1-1,TGCGCCAGCAGCTCGGACAGGAGGCCTGGGCGAGCTTTCTTT,CASSSDRRPGRAFF
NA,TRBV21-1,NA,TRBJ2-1,TGTGCCAGCAGTACGCAACCCCCAGCGGGGGGCGTCGATGAGCAGTTCTTC,CASSTQPPAGGVDEQFF
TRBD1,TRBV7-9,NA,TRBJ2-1,TGTGCCAGCAGCTTATTCCCCAGGGGGACCTACAATGAGCAGTTCTTC,CASSLFPRGTYNEQFF
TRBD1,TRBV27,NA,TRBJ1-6,TGTGCCAGCAGCCCGAGACAGGGGAATTCACCCCTCCACTTT,CASSPRQGNSPLHF
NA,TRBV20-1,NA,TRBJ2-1,TGCAGTGCTCTGGCGAATGAGCAGTTCTTC,CSALANEQFF
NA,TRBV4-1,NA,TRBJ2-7,TGCGCCAGCAGCCAAGGGCCCCGGTCAAGGCAGTACTTC,CASSQGPRSRQYF
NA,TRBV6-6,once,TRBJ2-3,TGTGCCAGCAGTCTAGGGGAAGGCACAGATACGCAGTATTTT,CASSLGEGTDTQYF
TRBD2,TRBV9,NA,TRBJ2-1,TGTGCCAGCAGCGGCCCTCCCGTAGCGGGGGGGGTATACAATGAGCAGTTCTTC,CASSGPPVAGGVYNEQFF
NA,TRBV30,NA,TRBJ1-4,TGTGCCTGGAGTGTAGTGGGTGAAAAACTGTTTTTT,CAWSVVGEKLFF
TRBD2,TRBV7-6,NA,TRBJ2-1,TGTGCCAGCAGCGAACTAGCGGGGGGGCTTAATGAGCAGTTCTTC,CASSELAGGLNEQFF
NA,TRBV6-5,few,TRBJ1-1,TGTGCCAGCAGTTACCGGAACACTGAAGCTTTCTTT,CASSYRNTEAFF
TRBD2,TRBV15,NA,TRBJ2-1,TGTGCCACCAAGCGGGGATCCTCCTACAATGAGCAGTTCTTC,CATKRGSSYNEQFF
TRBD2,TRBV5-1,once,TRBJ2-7,TGCGCCAGCAGGGCTACTAGCGGGGGTCGCGAGCAGTACTTC,CASRATSGGREQYF
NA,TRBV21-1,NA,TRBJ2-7,TGTGCCAGCAGCATTGTGACTGGGGGCCAGTACGAGCAGTACTTC,CASSIVTGGQYEQYF
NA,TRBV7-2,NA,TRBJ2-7,TGTGCCAGCAGCTTAGATAGACACCTGTACGAGCAGTACTTC,CASSLDRHLYEQYF
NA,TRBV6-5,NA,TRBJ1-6,TGTGCCAGCAAGCGACAGGAGTATAATTCACCCCTCCACTTT,CASKRQEYNSPLHF
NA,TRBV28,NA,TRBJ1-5,TGTGCCAGCAGTCACAGGTCAGGTCAGCCCCAGCATTTT,CASSHRSGQPQHF
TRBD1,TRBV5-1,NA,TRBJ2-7,TGCGCCAGCAGCTGGGGACAGCCTACCTACGAGCAGTACTTC,CASSWGQPTYEQYF
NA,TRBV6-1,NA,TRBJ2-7,TGTGCCAGCAGTGAAACATTATGGAAAAGCTACGAGCAGTACTTC,CASSETLWKSYEQYF
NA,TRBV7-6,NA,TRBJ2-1,TGTGCCAGCAGCTTAATTCCTAACTCCTACAATGAGCAGTTCTTC,CASSLIPNSYNEQFF
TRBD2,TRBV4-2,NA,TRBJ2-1,TGTGCCAGCAGCCAAGCGGGTCTAGCGGGGGGGCGAAATGAGCAGTTCTTC,CASSQAGLAGGRNEQFF
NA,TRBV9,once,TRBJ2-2,TGTGCCAGCAGCCCAAGCATGGCCTCGAACACCGGGGAGCTGTTTTTT,CASSPSMASNTGELFF
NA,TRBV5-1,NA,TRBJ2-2,TGCGCCAGCAGCTCGGATACAGGGATGAACGGGTACACCGGGGAGCTGTTTTTT,CASSSDTGMNGYTGELFF
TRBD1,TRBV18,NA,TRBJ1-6,TGTGCCAGCTCACGCGGGACAGATAATTCACCCCTCCACTTT,CASSRGTDNSPLHF
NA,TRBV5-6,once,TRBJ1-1,TGTGCCAGCAGCTTGTTTGCGAGTATTAACACTGAAGCTTTCTTT,CASSLFASINTEAFF
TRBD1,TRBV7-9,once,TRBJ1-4,TGTGCCAGCAGCGCTAGACAGGGGGCAGATGAAAAACTGTTTTTT,CASSARQGADEKLFF
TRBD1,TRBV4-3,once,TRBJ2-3,TGCGCCAGCAGCCAAGATGTACAGGGGGCAGATACGCAGTATTTT,CASSQDVQGADTQYF
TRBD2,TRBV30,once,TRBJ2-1,TGTGCCTGGATACCTAGCGGGCTACTAGCGGGGGGCGACAATGAGCAGTTCTTC,CAWIPSGLLAGGDNEQFF
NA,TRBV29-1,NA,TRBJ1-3,TGCAGCGTTGAAAGACGGAGAACCTCTGGAAACACCATATATTTT,CSVERRRTSGNTIYF
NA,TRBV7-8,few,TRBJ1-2,TGTGCCAGCAGCGCCTTTGGGGGCAGCTATGGCTACACCTTC,CASSAFGGSYGYTF
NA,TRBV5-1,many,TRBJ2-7,TGCGCCAGCAGCTTTAACCCCCACGAGCAGTACTTC,CASSFNPHEQYF
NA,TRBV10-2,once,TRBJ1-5,TGCGCCAGCAGCCTCCGAGAGATCTCCGAGCCCCAGCATTTT,CASSLREISEPQHF
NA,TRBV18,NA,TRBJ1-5,TGTGCCAGCTCACCGACAGTAAATCAGCCCCAGCATTTT,CASSPTVNQPQHF
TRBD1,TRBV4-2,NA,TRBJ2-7,TGTGCCAGCAGCCAAGAACCACAGGGGGCGTCCTACGAGCAGTACTTC,CASSQEPQGASYEQYF
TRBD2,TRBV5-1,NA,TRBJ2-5,TGCGCCAGCAGCTTCGCTAGCGGGCGTAAGACCCAGTACTTC,CASSFASGRKTQYF
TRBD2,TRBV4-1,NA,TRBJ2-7,TGCGCCAGCAGCCCGTCCGGGGGGACGGGGCCATCCTACGAGCAGTACTTC,CASSPSGGTGPSYEQYF
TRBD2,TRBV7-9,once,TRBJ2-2,TGTGCCAGCAGCTCGCGTCTAGCGGGGGGCACCGGGGAGCTGTTTTTT,CASSSRLAGGTGELFF
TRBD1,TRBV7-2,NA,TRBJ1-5,TGTGCCAGCAGCTCGGGACAGAATAGTTTTGGTCAGCCCCAGCATTTT,CASSSGQNSFGQPQHF
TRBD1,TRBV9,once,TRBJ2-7,TGTGCCAGCAGCGTAGGGAGTTTGTGGACAGGGGGAAAGTACGAGCAGTACTTC,CASSVGSLWTGGKYEQYF
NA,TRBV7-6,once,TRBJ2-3,TGTGCCAGCAGCTCCCCCCATGAGGGTAGGGGGGAGCTGACAGATACGCAGTATTTT,CASSSPHEGRGELTDTQYF
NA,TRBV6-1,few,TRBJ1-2,TGTGCCAGCAGTGTCCGGGACATACGTGGCTACACCTTC,CASSVRDIRGYTF
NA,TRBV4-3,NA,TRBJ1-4,TGCGCCAGCAGCCAACGAGGGACCGGGACAAGGGCCAACAAACTGTTTTTT,CASSQRGTGTRANKLFF
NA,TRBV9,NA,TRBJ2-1,TGTGCCAGCAGCGTAGTATCGGTTCCCAGCGATGAGCAGTTCTTC,CASSVVSVPSDEQFF
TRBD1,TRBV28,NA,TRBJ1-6,TGTGCCAGCAGTTTATCAGGGGGGACGTATTCACCCCTCCACTTT,CASSLSGGTYSPLHF
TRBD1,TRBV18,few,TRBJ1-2,TGTGCCAGCTCACCCCCCCCGGGACAGGCGAGAAGTTTC,CASSPPPGQARSF
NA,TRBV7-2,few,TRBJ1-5,TGTGCCAGCAGCTCGGACAGAGATCAGCCCCAGCATTTT,CASSSDRDQPQHF
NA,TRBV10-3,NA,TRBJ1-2,TGTGCCATCAGCGCTATACTTAGCGAGGCTAACTATGGCTACACCTTC,CAISAILSEANYGYTF
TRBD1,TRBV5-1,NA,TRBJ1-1,TGCGCCAGCAGCTGGGGGACAGGTTGGAACACTGAAGCTTTCTTT,CASSWGTGWNTEAFF